This T cell receptor (beta chain) was profiled in a study of T cell responses to AZD1222 COVID-19 vaccine. The V end lost 1 base, the J end lost 3 bases, and 10 bases lay between the germline ends. The CDR3 is 14 amino acids. Germline assignment: CDR1 SGHRS and CDR2 YFSETQ. Data came from immunoSEQ multiplex PCR; TCRdb stores just in-frame clones and leaves some out. In the table there are roughly 140,000 clones, over 85% of which are singletons. The genes are TRBV5-1 and TRBJ1-2; tentative D call: TRBD1 (5 bases). Source: peripheral blood, taken on day 0 of AZD1222 vaccination. This clonotype originated in an adult in good health. CDR3 sequence: CASSLRQRHYGYTF. Written as DNA, the CDR3 is TGCGCCAGCAGCTTGAGACAGCGGCACTATGGCTACACCTTC.